The sequence of this T cell receptor beta chain was determined in a study of vaccination effects on CD4 cells after COVID-19. Sequencing in the ViraFEST assay came after antigen-specific CD4+ T cells had been expanded with viral peptide pools, which were used to stimulate PBMC. Following 10 days of culture, CD4+ T cells were isolated. Each vaccine recipient was nucleocapsid antibody negative and had no prior SARS-CoV-2 infection. Germline V gene lookup returns CDR1 MNHEY and CDR2 SVGEGT. The CDR3 has 17 residues. V shed 6 bases, J shed 0 bases, and the junction held 8 bases outside the gene matches. On this clone: The antigen is not known.

Here immunoSEQ multiplex PCR was the method, and the copy in TCRdb shows in-frame clones only, minus some. The table lists 25,000 to 35,000 clones, around 72% of them singletons. The origin of this receptor is a human donor who received a COVID-19 vaccine. This chain uses TRBV6-2 or TRBV6-3 with TRBJ2-3, with 11 nucleotides matching TRBD2. This specimen consisted of CD4+ T cells from PBMCs cultured with SARS-CoV-2 spike peptides, obtained before COVID-19 vaccination. In DNA form, the CDR3 reads TGTGCCAGCAGCGGGACTAGCGGATTTCCTAGCACAGATACGCAGTATTTT. It translates to CASSGTSGFPSTDTQYF.